The 23 T cell receptor beta chains given below trace back to one sample, sequenced in a study of glioma-infiltrating T cells. Amplification of TCR alpha and beta CDR3 regions from RNA used iRepertoire nested multiplex PCR. TCRdb re-called the multiplex PCR reads with MiXCR, one entry per CDR3 protein. Among approximately 110,000 distinct CDR3 sequences listed, approximately 25% were seen once. Sequences were obtained from glioma tissue, nonneoplastic brain tissue, or PBMCs (not recorded which). These receptors were taken from a human donor with low-grade glioma or glioblastoma, undergoing nonglioma brain surgery, or in good health (not recorded which).

This clonotype was counted ten times or more. This chain uses TRBV6-1 with TRBJ2-3; no definite D call. The germline gives CDR1 MNHNS, CDR2 SASEGT. CDR3 length: 13 amino acids. Trimming took 6 bases from V and 5 from J, leaving 12 bases between them. The CDR3 DNA is TGTGCCAGCAGGGCACGACTTCGAGATACGCAGTATTTT. Encoded protein: CASRARLRDTQYF.

V is TRBV5-4 and J is TRBJ2-1, with D perhaps being TRBD1 or TRBD2 (5 bases each). There are 14 residues in the CDR3. V lost 0 bases to trimming and J lost 7 bases, with 11 bases between them. Germline CDR1 is SGHNT and CDR2 is YYREEE (reference sequence). CDR3 sequence (DNA): TGTGCCAGCAGCTTGGACCGGGGCGGGAATGAGCAGTTCTTC. This codes for CASSLDRGGNEQFF. Drawing the rest from reference TRBV5-4 and TRBJ2-1, the complete variable domain is ETGVTQSPTHLIKTRGQQVTLRCSSQSGHNTVSWYQQALGQGPQFIFQYYREEENGRGNFPPRFSGLQFPNYSSELNVNALELDDSALYLCASSLDRGGNEQFFGPGTRLTVL.

On this clonotype: At one end the junction does not follow the germline gene, possibly because of a read error. The chain couples TRBV19 to TRBJ1-2; D gene unclear. Per germline, CDR1 LNHDA and CDR2 SQIVND (reference sequence). The CDR3 runs 15 residues. The CDR3 DNA reads TGTGCTAGTAACCCCCAGAACGGATTTAACTATTGCTACACCTTC. Translating gives CASNPQNGFNYCYTF.

Only a few counts were recorded for this clonotype. The gene calls are TRBV4-3 and TRBJ2-1, with TRBD2 as a possible D gene (7 bases). V lost 1 base and J 7 bases, leaving 14 bases between the germline ends. CDR1 is LGHNA and CDR2 is YSLEER in the germline V gene. The CDR3 spans 15 residues. The CDR3 protein is CASSQGVGGGNEQFF. The CDR3 DNA reads TGCGCCAGCAGCCAAGGGGTGGGAGGGGGGAATGAGCAGTTCTTC.

The chain joins TRBV4-3 to TRBJ1-3, with D hard to call. The CDR3 loop spans 13 amino acids. Trimming removed 4 bases at V and 4 bases at J, with 8 bases between. The V gene's germline CDR1 is LGHNA and CDR2 YSLEER. CDR3 loop: CASSPLMGNTIYF. The DNA for the CDR3 is TGCGCCAGCAGCCCCCTGATGGGAAACACCATATATTTT.

This clonotype came up many times. V is TRBV6-2 or TRBV6-3 and J is TRBJ2-1; D is ambiguous. Trimming removed 6 bases from V and 10 bases from J, with 13 bases in between. The V gene's germline CDR1 is MNHEY and CDR2 SVGEGT. The CDR3 spans 12 residues. The CDR3 DNA follows: TGTGCCAGCAGACAAACGGGTGGGGAGCAGTTCTTC. It translates to CASRQTGGEQFF.

This clonotype was picked up many times. The chain couples TRBV4-3 to TRBJ2-1; 9 positions match TRBD2. This CDR3 is built from 14 residues. Germline loops: CDR1 LGHNA, CDR2 YSLEER. After removal of 4 bases from V and 5 bases from J, the junction contained 3 bases not matched to a gene. CDR3 nucleotides: TGCGCCAGCAGCCCTCTAGCGGGACACAATGAGCAGTTCTTC. Protein sequence: CASSPLAGHNEQFF.

This clonotype has a count of ten or more. J is TRBJ2-1 and V is TRBV7-2, with D possibly TRBD2 on 6 matching bases. CDR3 length: 13 amino acids. Germline V CDR1 and CDR2: SGHTA, FQGNSA. V shed 3 bases and J shed 7 bases, with 10 bases lying between them. This chain's CDR3 is CASSLGGINEQFF. The CDR3 DNA sequence: TGTGCCAGCAGCTTGGGCGGGATAAATGAGCAGTTCTTC. Full variable domain (remainder filled in from reference TRBV7-2 and TRBJ2-1): GAGVSQSPSNKVTEKGKDVELRCDPISGHTALYWYRQSLGQGLEFLIYFQGNSAPDKSGLPSDRFSAERTGGSVSTLTIQRTQQEDSAVYLCASSLGGINEQFFGPGTRLTVL.

This clonotype was recorded many times. The genes are TRBV20-1 and TRBJ1-2, with unresolved D. The germline CDR1 and CDR2 sequences are DFQATT and SNEGSKA (reference sequence). V was clipped by 4 bases and J by 3 bases, with 6 bases between them. There are 11 residues in the CDR3. The CDR3 is CSATADYGYTF. Written as DNA, the CDR3 is TGCAGTGCTACGGCGGACTATGGCTACACCTTC.

This clonotype was observed many times. The rearrangement links TRBV28 to TRBJ2-3; 8 bases fit TRBD2. Unmatched junction bases numbered 6, after V lost 6 bases and J lost 4 bases. CDR1 MDHEN and CDR2 SYDVKM come from the germline V gene. The CDR3 covers 14 residues. The CDR3 bases are TGTGCCAGCAGGGTGACTAGCGATTCAGATACGCAGTATTTT. Translating gives CASRVTSDSDTQYF. Drawing the rest from reference TRBV28 and TRBJ2-3, the complete variable domain is DVKVTQSSRYLVKRTGEKVFLECVQDMDHENMFWYRQDPGLGLRLIYFSYDVKMKEKGDIPEGYSVSREKKERFSLILESASTNQTSMYLCASRVTSDSDTQYFGPGTRLTVL.

This chain uses TRBV4-1 with TRBJ2-2, with TRBD2 as a possible D gene (6 bases). This CDR3 is 13 amino acids long. V was trimmed by 3 bases and J by 7 bases, leaving 9 bases between them. The germline gives CDR1 MGHRA, CDR2 YSYEKL. CDR3 loop: CASSQEGYGELFF. Written as DNA, the CDR3 is TGCGCCAGCAGCCAGGAGGGTTACGGGGAGCTGTTTTTT.

Of note for this clonotype: This may stem from a read error, because a much larger clone lies one nucleotide away. The chain is built from TRBV4-1 and TRBJ2-7, with D possibly matching TRBD2 (5 bases). Germline V gene lookup returns CDR1 MGHRA and CDR2 YSYEKL. The CDR3 covers 18 residues. DNA of the CDR3: TGCGCCAGCAGCCAAGACCGGACTGGGTCAGCCAGCTCCTACGGGCAGTACTTC. It is translated as CASSQDRTGSASSYGQYF.

This clonotype was counted a few times. This clone may be a read error of a much larger clone one base away. The chain employs TRBV28 and TRBJ1-2; tentatively, D is TRBD1 (5 bases). With 4 bases removed from V and 4 bases from J, the gap between germline ends came to 22 bases. The CDR3 contains 17 residues. Looked up from germline, CDR1 is MDHEN and CDR2 is SYDVKM. The CDR3 spells CASSSLGLETALYGYTF. Written as DNA, the CDR3 is TGTGCCAGCAGTTCATTGGGCTTGGAGACAGCACTCTATGGCTACACCTTC.

As regards this clonotype: This may be a read error, as it is one base from a much larger clone. The chain couples TRBV12-3 or TRBV12-4 to TRBJ1-4; no reliable D call. V shed 4 bases and J shed 6 bases, with 9 bases lying between them. There are 13 residues in the CDR3. This CDR3 is CASSSNRYEKLFF. As DNA, the CDR3 is TGTGCCAGCAGTTCCAATCGGTATGAAAAACTGTTTTTT.

This clonotype was counted many times. The CDR3 bases are TGTGCCAGCAGCTTAGCAAGCACTAGCGGGAGCGGGACCCAGTACTTC. Translated, it gives CASSLASTSGSGTQYF. V is TRBV11-2 and J is TRBJ2-5, with 11 bases that match TRBD2. The V gene end was trimmed by 1 base and the J gene end by 7 bases; junction bases not matched to a gene: 8. There are 16 residues in the CDR3. CDR1 and CDR2 from the germline V gene are SGHAT and FQNNGV. Supplemented by reference TRBV11-2 and TRBJ2-5, the full variable domain reads EAGVAQSPRYKIIEKRQSVAFWCNPISGHATLYWYQQILGQGPKLLIQFQNNGVVDDSQLPKDRFSAERLKGVDSTLKIQPAKLEDSAVYLCASSLASTSGSGTQYFGPGTRLLVL.

For this clonotype: One end of the junction varies from germline; a read error may be responsible. The rearrangement joins TRBV28 to TRBJ2-1; TRBD1 is a possible D gene (6 bases). The germline gives CDR1 MDHEN, CDR2 SYDVKM. The CDR3 extends over 14 amino acids. CDR3 nucleotide sequence: TGTGCCGGCAGTACTCCCGGGACATCCTTCCGAACTAGTTTC. Translated, it gives CAGSTPGTSFRTSF.

On this clonotype itself: Given a much more abundant clone one base away, this may be a read error. The chain has TRBV28 and TRBJ2-1; TRBD2 matches 7 bases. Germline assignment: CDR1 MDHEN and CDR2 SYDVKM. The CDR3 contains 15 residues. V lost 7 bases to trimming and J lost 2 bases; unmatched junction nucleotides: 8. The chain's CDR3 is CASTLSSGPYNEQFF. DNA of the CDR3: TGTGCCAGCACTCTTTCTAGCGGCCCCTACAATGAGCAGTTCTTC.

The sample holds many counts of this clonotype. This chain connects TRBV28 to TRBJ1-2, with D possibly being TRBD1 (5 bases). This CDR3 is 14 amino acids long. V lost 4 bases, J lost 8 bases, and 17 bases lay in between. Looked up from germline, CDR1 is MDHEN and CDR2 is SYDVKM. CDR3 protein: CASSSAGTKGGYTF. The CDR3 DNA reads as TGTGCCAGCAGTTCTGCGGGTACAAAGGGGGGCTACACCTTC.

This clonotype appeared many times. The J gene is TRBJ2-5, the V gene TRBV6-1; no firm D call. Germline V CDR1 and CDR2: MNHNS, SASEGT. Trimming removed 5 bases from V and 2 bases from J, with 9 bases in between. The CDR3 has 13 amino acids. The CDR3: CASSYNTQETQYF. CDR3 in DNA: TGTGCCAGCAGTTATAACACACAAGAGACCCAGTACTTC.

In its sample, this clonotype was seen once. The rearrangement uses TRBV18 and TRBJ2-7; D is possibly TRBD2 (5 bases). This CDR3 is 14 amino acids long. Trimming pared 1 base from V and 11 bases from J, leaving 18 bases between. The V gene's germline CDR1 is KGHSH and CDR2 LQKENI. The CDR3 DNA is TGTGCCAGCTCACCACGTAGCGATGGGGATGAGGAGTACTTC. Its protein product is CASSPRSDGDEEYF.

Regarding this clonotype: One junction end disagrees with the germline gene, perhaps due to a read error. This chain links TRBV5-1 with TRBJ2-7; no definite D call. CDR1 and CDR2 (germline): SGHRS, YFSETQ. This CDR3 region has 14 residues. This CDR3 reads CAGSLADSSYEQYF. The CDR3 DNA reads TGCGCCGGCAGCTTGGCCGATAGCTCCTACGAGCAGTACTTC.

This clonotype was found a few times. V gene TRBV19 combines with J gene TRBJ1-3, with a tentative D call TRBD1 (5 bases). The germline V gene has CDR1 LNHDA and CDR2 SQIVND (reference sequence). The CDR3 extends over 15 amino acids. With 3 bases removed from V and 0 bases from J, the gap between germline ends came to 9 bases. The CDR3 nucleotides are TGTGCCAGTAGTATGGGGCTGCGCTCTGGAAACACCATATATTTT. As protein: CASSMGLRSGNTIYF.

This chain connects TRBV2 to TRBJ2-3; the D gene is possibly TRBD1 (6 bases). V was shortened by 9 bases and J by 4 bases, with 8 bases between the two germline ends. Germline V gene sequence: CDR1 SNHLY, CDR2 FYNNEI. The CDR3 is 11 amino acids. DNA of the CDR3: TGTGCCAGGGGGGCTGCAGATACGCAGTATTTT. It translates to CARGAADTQYF.